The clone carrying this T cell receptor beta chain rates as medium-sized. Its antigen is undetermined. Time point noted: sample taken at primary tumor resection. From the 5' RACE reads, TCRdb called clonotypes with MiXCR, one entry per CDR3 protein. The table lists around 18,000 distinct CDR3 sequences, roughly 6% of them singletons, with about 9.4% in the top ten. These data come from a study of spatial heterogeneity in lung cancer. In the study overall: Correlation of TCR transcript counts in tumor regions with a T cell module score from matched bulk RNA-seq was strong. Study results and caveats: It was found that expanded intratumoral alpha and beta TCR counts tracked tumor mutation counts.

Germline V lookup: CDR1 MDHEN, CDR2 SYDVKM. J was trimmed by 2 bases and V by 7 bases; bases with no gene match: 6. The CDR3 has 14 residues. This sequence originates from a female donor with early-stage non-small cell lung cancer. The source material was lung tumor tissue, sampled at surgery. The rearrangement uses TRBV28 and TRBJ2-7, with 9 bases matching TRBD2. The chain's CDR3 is CASTITSGPYEQYF. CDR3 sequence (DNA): TGTGCCAGCACGATAACTAGCGGGCCCTACGAGCAGTACTTC.